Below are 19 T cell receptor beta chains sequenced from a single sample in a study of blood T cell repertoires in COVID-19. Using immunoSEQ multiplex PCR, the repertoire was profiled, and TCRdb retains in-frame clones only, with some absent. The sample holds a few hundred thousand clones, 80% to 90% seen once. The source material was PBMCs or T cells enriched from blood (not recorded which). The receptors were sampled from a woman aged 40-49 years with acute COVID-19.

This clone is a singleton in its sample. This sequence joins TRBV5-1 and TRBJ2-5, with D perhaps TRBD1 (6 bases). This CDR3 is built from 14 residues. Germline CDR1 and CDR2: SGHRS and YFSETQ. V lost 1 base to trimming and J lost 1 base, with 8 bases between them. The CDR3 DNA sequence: TGCGCCAGCAGCTTGACAGGGCCCCAAGAGACCCAGTACTTC. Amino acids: CASSLTGPQETQYF. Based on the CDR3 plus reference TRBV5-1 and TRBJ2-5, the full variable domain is KAGVTQTPRYLIKTRGQQVTLSCSPISGHRSVSWYQQTPGQGLQFLFEYFSETQRNKGNFPGRFSGRQFSNSRSEMNVSTLELGDSALYLCASSLTGPQETQYFGPGTRLLVL.

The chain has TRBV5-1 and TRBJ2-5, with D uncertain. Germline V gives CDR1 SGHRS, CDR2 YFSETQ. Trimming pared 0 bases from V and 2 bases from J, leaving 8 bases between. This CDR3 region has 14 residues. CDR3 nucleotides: TGCGCCAGCAGCTTGGGGCCAGATCAAGAGACCCAGTACTTC. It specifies CASSLGPDQETQYF.

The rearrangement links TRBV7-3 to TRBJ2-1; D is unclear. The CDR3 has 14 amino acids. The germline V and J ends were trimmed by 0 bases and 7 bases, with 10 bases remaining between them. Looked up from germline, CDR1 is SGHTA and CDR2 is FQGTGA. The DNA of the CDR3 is TGTGCCAGCAGCTTAACAGACCTCGGGAATGAGCAGTTCTTC. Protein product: CASSLTDLGNEQFF.

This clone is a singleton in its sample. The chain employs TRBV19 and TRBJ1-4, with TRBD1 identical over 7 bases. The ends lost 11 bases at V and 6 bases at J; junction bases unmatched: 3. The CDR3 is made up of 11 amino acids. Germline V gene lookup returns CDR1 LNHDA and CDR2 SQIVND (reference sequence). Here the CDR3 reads CAGQGDEKLFF. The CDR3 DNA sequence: TGTGCCGGCCAGGGGGATGAAAAACTGTTTTTT.

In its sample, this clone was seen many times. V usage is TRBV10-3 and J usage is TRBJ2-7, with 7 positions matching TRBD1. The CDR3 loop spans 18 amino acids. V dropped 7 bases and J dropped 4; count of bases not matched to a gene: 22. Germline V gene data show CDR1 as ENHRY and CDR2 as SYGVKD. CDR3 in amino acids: CAINAGAGTAGSGYEQYF. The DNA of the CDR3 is TGTGCCATCAACGCCGGTGCCGGGACAGCTGGTTCTGGGTACGAGCAGTACTTC.

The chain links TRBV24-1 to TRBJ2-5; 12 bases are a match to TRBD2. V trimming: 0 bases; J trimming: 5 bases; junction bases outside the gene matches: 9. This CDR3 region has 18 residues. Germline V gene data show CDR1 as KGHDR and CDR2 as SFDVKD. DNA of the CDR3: TGTGCCACCAGTGATTTGTCCCCTAGCGGGAGGGCCGGGGAGACCCAGTACTTC. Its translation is CATSDLSPSGRAGETQYF.

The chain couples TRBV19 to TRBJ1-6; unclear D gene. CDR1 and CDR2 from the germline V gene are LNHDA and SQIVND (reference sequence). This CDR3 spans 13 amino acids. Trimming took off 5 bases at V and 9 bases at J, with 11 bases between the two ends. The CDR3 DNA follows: TGTGCCAGTAGTGGGTCGCTAGGTTCACCCCTCCACTTT. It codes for CASSGSLGSPLHF.

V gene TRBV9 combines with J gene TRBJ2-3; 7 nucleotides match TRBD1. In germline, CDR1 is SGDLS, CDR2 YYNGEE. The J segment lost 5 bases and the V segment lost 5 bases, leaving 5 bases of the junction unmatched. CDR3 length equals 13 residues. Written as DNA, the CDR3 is TGTGCCAGCAGTACAAGGACAGGAGATACGCAGTATTTT. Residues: CASSTRTGDTQYF.

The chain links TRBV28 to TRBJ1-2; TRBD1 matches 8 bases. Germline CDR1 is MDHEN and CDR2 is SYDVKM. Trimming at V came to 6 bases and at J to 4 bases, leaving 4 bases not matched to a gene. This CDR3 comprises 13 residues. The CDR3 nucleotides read TGTGCCAGCAGGACAGGGGTTGGCTATGGCTACACCTTC. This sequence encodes CASRTGVGYGYTF.

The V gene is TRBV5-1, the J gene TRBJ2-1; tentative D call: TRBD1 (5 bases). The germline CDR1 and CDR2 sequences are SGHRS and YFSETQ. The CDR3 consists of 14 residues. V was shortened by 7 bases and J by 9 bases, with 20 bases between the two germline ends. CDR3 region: CASAVTGLVSEQFF. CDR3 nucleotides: TGCGCCAGCGCCGTAACAGGCCTTGTATCTGAGCAGTTCTTC.

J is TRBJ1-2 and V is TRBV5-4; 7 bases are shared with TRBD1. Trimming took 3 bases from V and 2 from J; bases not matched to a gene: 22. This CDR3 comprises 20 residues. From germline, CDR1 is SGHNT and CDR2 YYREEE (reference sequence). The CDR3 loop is CASSSGGITGQRYLNYGYTF. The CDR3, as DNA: TGTGCCAGCAGCTCAGGGGGGATAACGGGACAGAGATATCTAAACTATGGCTACACCTTC.

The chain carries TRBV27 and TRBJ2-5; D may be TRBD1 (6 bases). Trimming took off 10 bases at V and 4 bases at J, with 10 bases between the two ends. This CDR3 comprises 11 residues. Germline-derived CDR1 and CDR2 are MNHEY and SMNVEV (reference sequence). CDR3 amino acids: CATGDRETQYF. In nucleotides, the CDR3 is TGTGCCACAGGGGATCGAGAGACCCAGTACTTC.

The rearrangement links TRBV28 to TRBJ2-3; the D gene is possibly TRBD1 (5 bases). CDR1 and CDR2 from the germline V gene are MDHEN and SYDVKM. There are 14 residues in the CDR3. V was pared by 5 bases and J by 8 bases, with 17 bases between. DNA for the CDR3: TGTGCCAGCAGTCTCGGTGGGGCGGTGGCTACGCAGTATTTT. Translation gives CASSLGGAVATQYF.

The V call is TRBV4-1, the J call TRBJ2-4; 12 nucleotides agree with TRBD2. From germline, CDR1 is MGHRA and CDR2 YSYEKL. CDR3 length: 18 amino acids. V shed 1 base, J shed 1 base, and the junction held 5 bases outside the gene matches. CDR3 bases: TGCGCCAGCAGCCAAGGAACGACTAGCGGGAGTGCCAAAAACATTCAGTACTTC. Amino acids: CASSQGTTSGSAKNIQYF.

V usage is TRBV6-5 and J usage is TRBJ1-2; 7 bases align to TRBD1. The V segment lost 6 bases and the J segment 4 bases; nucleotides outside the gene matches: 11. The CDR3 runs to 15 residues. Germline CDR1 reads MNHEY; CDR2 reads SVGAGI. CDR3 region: CASRPTGQSLYGYTF. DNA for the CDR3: TGTGCCAGCAGACCAACGGGACAGTCCCTCTATGGCTACACCTTC.

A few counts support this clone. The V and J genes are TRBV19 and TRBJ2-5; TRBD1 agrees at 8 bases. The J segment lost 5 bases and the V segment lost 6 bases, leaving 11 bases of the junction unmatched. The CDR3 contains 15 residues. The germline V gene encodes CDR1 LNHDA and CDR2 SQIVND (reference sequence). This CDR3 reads CASRGFRGRDETQYF. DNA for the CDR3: TGTGCCAGTAGGGGCTTCAGGGGGCGCGATGAGACCCAGTACTTC. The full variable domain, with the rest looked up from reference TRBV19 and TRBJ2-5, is DGGITQSPKYLFRKEGQNVTLSCEQNLNHDAMYWYRQDPGQGLRLIYYSQIVNDFQKGDIAEGYSVSREKKESFPLTVTSAQKNPTAFYLCASRGFRGRDETQYFGPGTRLLVL.

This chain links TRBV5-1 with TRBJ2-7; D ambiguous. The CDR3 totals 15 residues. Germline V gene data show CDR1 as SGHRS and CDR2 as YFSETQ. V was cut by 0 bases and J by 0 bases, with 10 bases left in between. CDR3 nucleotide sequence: TGCGCCAGCAGCTTGGGGGCAGGTCCCTCCTACGAGCAGTACTTC. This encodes CASSLGAGPSYEQYF.

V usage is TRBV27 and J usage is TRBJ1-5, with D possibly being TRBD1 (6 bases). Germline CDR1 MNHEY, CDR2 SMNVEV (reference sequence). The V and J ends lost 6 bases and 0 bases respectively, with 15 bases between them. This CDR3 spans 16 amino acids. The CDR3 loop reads CASSPIGTLSNQPQHF. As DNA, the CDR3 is TGTGCCAGCAGCCCGATTGGGACACTTAGCAATCAGCCCCAGCATTTT.

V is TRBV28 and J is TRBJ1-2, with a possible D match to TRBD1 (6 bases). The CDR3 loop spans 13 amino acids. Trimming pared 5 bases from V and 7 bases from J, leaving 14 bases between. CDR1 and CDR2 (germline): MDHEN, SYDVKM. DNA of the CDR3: TGTGCCAGCAGTCAACAGGGTTTTTCTGGCTACACCTTC. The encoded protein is CASSQQGFSGYTF.